Described below is a single TCR beta chain sequence and its context. Its antigen is still unknown. Trimming took off 8 bases at V and 8 bases at J, with 9 bases between the two ends. The germline CDR1 and CDR2 sequences are MNHNS and SASEGT. This CDR3 comprises 11 residues. These data originate in a study of shared clonotypes between healthy human individuals. On the study more broadly: Each donor's CD4 naive and CD4 memory cells filled three plates apiece, CD8 naive two, and CD8 memory one.

TCRdb keeps only in-frame clones here, not all; method: immunoSEQ multiplex PCR. This sample has roughly 2,300,000 clones, with less than 95% found just once. Whole-study findings and limits: Naive subsets, compared against memory subsets, generally had larger estimated richness values. With few donors, the genetic and exposure-history diversity represented was limited. Among donors, clonotype sharing was expected to be affected by sequencing depth.

The specimen was naive CD4+ T cells from PBMCs. Subset meaning: CD45RA+ positively selected. This clonotype was sampled from a man younger than 35 in good health. Some clones in this sample may be carry-over from other donors' samples. The chain uses TRBV6-1 and TRBJ2-2; no firm D call. The CDR3 loop reads CASFKAGELFF. The CDR3 DNA reads TGTGCCAGCTTCAAGGCGGGGGAGCTGTTTTTT.